The present T cell receptor (beta chain) was sequenced within a study of blood T cell repertoires in COVID-19. Study-wide background: The analysed material was cDNA or gDNA that came from T cells, B-cell-depleted T cells, or PBMCs.

Generated by immunoSEQ multiplex PCR, the TCRdb table keeps only in-frame clones and is missing some. The sample has approximately 440,000 clones; less than 95% are singletons. Germline CDR1 ENHRY, CDR2 SYGVKD. The CDR3 length is 14 residues. The V end lost 5 bases, the J end lost 3 bases, and 12 bases lay between the germline ends. This receptor was identified in a young man who had recovered from COVID-19. Sequencing used PBMCs or T cells enriched from blood (not recorded which). The V and J genes are TRBV10-3 and TRBJ2-3; perhaps TRBD1 as D (6 bases). CDR3 DNA sequence: TGTGCCATCAGTTTACAGGGAAGGACAGATACGCAGTATTTT. Amino acid sequence: CAISLQGRTDTQYF.